Shown below are 32 T cell receptor beta chains from a single sample sequenced in a study of blood T cell repertoires in COVID-19. Data came from immunoSEQ multiplex PCR; TCRdb stores just in-frame clones and leaves some out. This table has about 130,000 clones, about 86% appearing once. Material for sequencing was peripheral blood. The receptors here all came from a woman aged 45-60 years who had recovered from COVID-19.

The chain employs TRBV6-5 and TRBJ1-6; D ambiguous. V was pared by 6 bases and J by 10 bases, with 19 bases between. The germline gives CDR1 MNHEY, CDR2 SVGAGI. The CDR3 has 15 residues. The CDR3 protein is CASRRHMSGQSPLHF. The CDR3 nucleotides read TGTGCCAGCAGGCGACACATGAGTGGGCAATCACCCCTCCACTTT.

The gene calls are TRBV5-6 and TRBJ1-2; D possibly corresponds to TRBD1 (5 bases). CDR1 is SGHDT, CDR2 YYEEEE, per germline. The V end lost 4 bases, the J end lost 5 bases, and 21 bases lay between the germline ends. This CDR3 comprises 16 residues. The CDR3 here is CASSRGRGLQGYGYTF. The DNA of the CDR3 is TGTGCCAGCAGCCGGGGGAGGGGACTCCAGGGATATGGCTACACCTTC.

The CDR3: CASSPRQANTEAFF. CDR3 DNA: TGTGCCAGCAGTCCGCGACAGGCGAACACTGAAGCTTTCTTT. The chain couples TRBV27 to TRBJ1-1; D is possibly TRBD1 (6 bases). Germline V gives CDR1 MNHEY, CDR2 SMNVEV (reference sequence). Deletions cut 5 bases from V and 1 base from J, with 11 bases between. The CDR3 runs to 14 residues.

The chain combines TRBV5-1 with TRBJ2-3; TRBD2 matches 8 bases. V gave up 5 bases and J gave up 4 bases; unmatched junction bases: 9. The CDR3 has 15 amino acids. CDR1 and CDR2 (germline): SGHRS, YFSETQ. For the CDR3, the DNA is TGCGCCAGCAGGTGGGGACTAGTAGACGCAGATACGCAGTATTTT. Residues: CASRWGLVDADTQYF.

This clone was seen a handful of times. V gene TRBV3-1 (or the pseudogene TRBV3-2) combines with J gene TRBJ2-1; 12 bases line up with TRBD2. Germline V gene data show CDR1 as LGHDT and CDR2 as YNNKEL (reference sequence). The CDR3 totals 15 residues. The V segment lost 6 bases and the J segment 7 bases; nucleotides outside the gene matches: 7. The CDR3 DNA is TGTGCCAGCAGGGCCGGGACTAGCGGGTGGAATGAGCAGTTCTTC. It yields the protein CASRAGTSGWNEQFF.

The rearrangement joins TRBV11-3 to TRBJ2-1; D unresolved. Germline V gene sequence: CDR1 SGHNT, CDR2 YENEEA. The CDR3 length is 11 residues. Trimming took 3 bases from V and 8 from J, leaving 5 bases between them. Here the CDR3 reads CASSFSHEQFF. The CDR3 bases are TGTGCCAGCAGCTTTAGCCATGAGCAGTTCTTC.

V and J are TRBV5-1 and TRBJ2-7, with TRBD2 identical over 7 bases. There are 16 residues in the CDR3. The trim removed 4 bases at V and 9 bases at J, leaving 19 bases unmatched. Germline V gene sequence: CDR1 SGHRS, CDR2 YFSETQ. CDR3 in amino acids: CASSLSGDRDPLGQYF. As DNA, the CDR3 is TGCGCCAGCAGCCTAAGCGGGGACCGGGATCCTTTAGGGCAGTACTTC.

This clone was picked up a small number of times. The rearrangement joins TRBV4-2 to TRBJ2-1; possibly TRBD2 for D (6 bases). Trimming cost V 1 base and J 7 bases, with 14 bases left between them. The CDR3 loop spans 15 amino acids. The germline V gene encodes CDR1 LGHNA and CDR2 YNFKEQ. The CDR3 DNA is TGTGCCAGCAGCCAAGCTCAACTAGCCCTTAATGAGCAGTTCTTC. Translation gives CASSQAQLALNEQFF.

The genes are TRBV29-1 and TRBJ1-1; 7 bases line up with TRBD1. This CDR3 has 12 amino acids. CDR1 SQVTM and CDR2 ANQGSEA come from the germline V gene. V shed 5 bases and J 1 base; nucleotides not matched to a gene: 1. CDR3 region: CSVRQGNTEAFF. CDR3 DNA: TGCAGCGTTAGACAGGGGAACACTGAAGCTTTCTTT. The complete variable domain, with remaining parts taken from reference TRBV29-1 and TRBJ1-1, reads SAVISQKPSRDICQRGTSLTIQCQVDSQVTMMFWYRQQPGQSLTLIATANQGSEATYESGFVIDKFPISRPNLTFSTLTVSNMSPEDSSIYLCSVRQGNTEAFFGQGTRLTVV.

The chain links TRBV5-1 to TRBJ1-1; the D is unclear. The CDR3 extends over 16 amino acids. Between the trimmed V and J ends, which lost 0 bases and 4 bases, there was a span of 16 bases. CDR1 SGHRS and CDR2 YFSETQ come from the germline V gene. The CDR3: CASSLVGFEVPTEAFF. In nucleotides, the CDR3 is TGCGCCAGCAGCTTGGTTGGGTTTGAGGTCCCCACTGAAGCTTTCTTT.

The chain joins TRBV7-3 to TRBJ1-1, with D perhaps TRBD1 (5 bases). Germline assignment: CDR1 SGHTA and CDR2 FQGTGA. The CDR3 extends over 18 amino acids. The V gene lost 0 bases and the J gene lost 1 base, with 18 bases spanning the gap. CDR3 coding DNA: TGTGCCAGCAGCTTAACCTCGGGCGGGGCAGGCAGGAACACTGAAGCTTTCTTT. Translation: CASSLTSGGAGRNTEAFF.

V is TRBV7-2 and J is TRBJ2-3; 8 nucleotides line up with TRBD2. Germline V CDR1 and CDR2: SGHTA, FQGNSA. CDR3 length: 14 residues. Losses at the gene ends were 5 bases for V and 4 bases for J; bases not matched to a gene: 5. In DNA form, the CDR3 reads TGTGCCAGCAGCCCTCAAGCGGGGGCAGATACGCAGTATTTT. It is translated as CASSPQAGADTQYF.

The CDR3, as DNA: TGTGCCAGCAGCGGTGACAGAACATACGAGCAGTACTTC. Translation gives CASSGDRTYEQYF. The chain is built from TRBV7-8 and TRBJ2-7; weak D call: TRBD1 (5 bases). CDR1 is SGHVS, CDR2 FQNEAQ, per germline. This CDR3 has 13 residues. V gave up 5 bases and J gave up 4 bases, with 12 bases separating them.

V is TRBV3-1 (or the pseudogene TRBV3-2) and J is TRBJ1-5; TRBD1 agrees at 10 bases. Germline assignment: CDR1 LGHDT and CDR2 YNNKEL (reference sequence). The CDR3 consists of 12 residues. Trimming at V came to 8 bases and at J to 5 bases, leaving 0 bases not matched to a gene. CDR3 coding DNA: TGTGCCAGCGGGACAGGGGATCAGCCCCAGCATTTT. This encodes CASGTGDQPQHF.

The V gene is TRBV5-1, the J gene TRBJ2-2; D uncertain. The V end was cut by 0 bases, the J end by 1 base, with 10 bases between. Germline V gene lookup returns CDR1 SGHRS and CDR2 YFSETQ. This CDR3 is built from 16 residues. CDR3 in amino acids: CASSLDVPGNTGELFF. The CDR3 region has the DNA TGCGCCAGCAGCTTGGATGTGCCGGGGAACACCGGGGAGCTGTTTTTT.

This chain links TRBV7-9 with TRBJ2-5; D is ambiguous. V shed 5 bases and J shed 0 bases, with 16 bases lying between them. CDR3 size: 16 residues. Germline V gives CDR1 SEHNR, CDR2 FQNEAQ (reference sequence). The CDR3 nucleotides read TGTGCCAGCAGCCCCAGGTCACTCTTCAACCAAGAGACCCAGTACTTC. Amino acids: CASSPRSLFNQETQYF. Full variable domain (remainder filled in from reference TRBV7-9 and TRBJ2-5): DTGVSQNPRHKITKRGQNVTFRCDPISEHNRLYWYRQTLGQGPEFLTYFQNEAQLEKSRLLSDRFSAERPKGSFSTLEIQRTEQGDSAMYLCASSPRSLFNQETQYFGPGTRLLVL.

This clone was recorded at least ten times. This chain links TRBV15 with TRBJ1-6; the match to TRBD1 covers 11 bases. The CDR3 contains 16 residues. V lost 5 bases to trimming and J lost 6 bases; unmatched junction nucleotides: 6. Germline V gene lookup returns CDR1 LNHNV and CDR2 YYDKDF (reference sequence). The CDR3 here is CATSPGTGGFNSPLHF. For the CDR3, the DNA is TGTGCCACCAGCCCCGGGACAGGGGGATTTAATTCACCCCTCCACTTT.

J is TRBJ1-2 and V is TRBV7-2; D is ambiguous. The germline V gene has CDR1 SGHTA and CDR2 FQGNSA. V was cut by 5 bases and J by 3 bases, with 10 bases left in between. CDR3 size: 13 residues. The CDR3 here is CASSPPPDYGYTF. The DNA of the CDR3 is TGTGCCAGCAGCCCCCCCCCTGACTATGGCTACACCTTC.

J is TRBJ2-5 and V is TRBV7-7, with D possibly matching TRBD1 (6 bases). The CDR3 consists of 13 residues. V was clipped by 1 base and J by 5 bases, with 8 bases between them. Germline V gives CDR1 SSHAT, CDR2 FNYEAQ (reference sequence). This CDR3 reads CASSLDRAETQYF. CDR3 coding DNA: TGTGCCAGCAGCTTAGACAGGGCCGAGACCCAGTACTTC.

V gene TRBV11-3 combines with J gene TRBJ1-2, with 8 bases fitting TRBD1. From germline, CDR1 is SGHNT and CDR2 YENEEA. After removal of 1 base from V and 8 bases from J, the junction contained 0 bases not matched to a gene. The CDR3 loop spans 12 amino acids. CDR3 protein: CASSLGQGGYTF. The CDR3 region has the DNA TGTGCCAGCAGCTTAGGACAGGGGGGCTACACCTTC. Using reference TRBV11-3 and TRBJ1-2 for the parts outside the CDR3, the full variable domain is EAGVVQSPRYKIIEKKQPVAFWCNPISGHNTLYWYLQNLGQGPELLIRYENEEAVDDSQLPKDRFSAERLKGVDSTLKIQPAELGDSAVYLCASSLGQGGYTFGSGTRLTVV.

The genes are TRBV19 and TRBJ1-2; D unresolved. Germline values: CDR1 LNHDA, CDR2 SQIVND (reference sequence). The CDR3 has 14 amino acids. V dropped 2 bases and J dropped 4 bases, with 11 bases sitting between them. The CDR3 region has the DNA TGTGCCAGTAGTATAAGCGAGGCGACCTATGGCTACACCTTC. Protein: CASSISEATYGYTF.

The count of this clone is one. The chain uses TRBV6-2 or TRBV6-3 and TRBJ1-5; TRBD1 matches 8 bases. This CDR3 has 17 amino acids. V trimming: 0 bases; J trimming: 3 bases; junction bases outside the gene matches: 7. Germline CDR1 and CDR2: MNHEY and SVGEGT. The CDR3 coding sequence is TGTGCCAGCAGTTACTCTAGGTGGACAGGGAACAATCAGCCCCAGCATTTT. Amino acids: CASSYSRWTGNNQPQHF.

This sequence joins TRBV5-1 and TRBJ2-3; 11 bases fit TRBD2. The V gene's germline CDR1 is SGHRS and CDR2 YFSETQ. This CDR3 is 17 amino acids long. With 0 bases clipped from V and 0 bases from J, the junction kept 3 bases outside the gene matches. The CDR3: CASSLDLAGGSTDTQYF. The DNA for the CDR3 is TGCGCCAGCAGCTTGGACCTAGCGGGGGGTAGCACAGATACGCAGTATTTT.

V is TRBV12-3 or TRBV12-4 and J is TRBJ1-5; D call uncertain. V lost 4 bases and J lost 9, with 13 bases in between. This CDR3 spans 13 amino acids. In DNA, the CDR3 is TGTGCCAGCAGTTCCCCGTCTAATTGGCCCCAGCATTTT. Translating gives CASSSPSNWPQHF.

This sequence joins TRBV6-2 or TRBV6-3 and TRBJ2-2; TRBD2 matches 8 bases. CDR3 length: 17 residues. CDR1 and CDR2 from the germline V gene are MNHEY and SVGEGT. The V gene end was trimmed by 7 bases and the J gene end by 8 bases; junction bases not matched to a gene: 18. Here the CDR3 reads CASTPRWVAGRAGELFF. CDR3 DNA sequence: TGTGCCAGCACCCCTCGATGGGTAGCGGGACGGGCGGGGGAGCTGTTTTTT.

CDR3 amino acids: CASKVAGGIPYEQYF. CDR3 in DNA: TGTGCCAGCAAGGTGGCCGGGGGGATTCCCTACGAGCAGTACTTC. V gene TRBV7-3 combines with J gene TRBJ2-7, with 7 positions matching TRBD2. The CDR3 is 15 residues long. Germline V gives CDR1 SGHTA, CDR2 FQGTGA. V lost 7 bases and J lost 2; bases outside the gene matches: 11.

The rearrangement links TRBV24-1 to TRBJ2-2; 12 bases agree with TRBD1. In germline, CDR1 is KGHDR, CDR2 SFDVKD. V shed 3 bases, J shed 4 bases, and the junction held 8 bases outside the gene matches. The length of the CDR3 is 18 residues. The CDR3 bases are TGTGCCACCAGTGATCCCGGGACAGGGGGCCAGATCACCGGGGAGCTGTTTTTT. Residues: CATSDPGTGGQITGELFF.

J is TRBJ2-5 and V is TRBV5-1, with D uncertain. The CDR3 runs 14 residues. Looked up from germline, CDR1 is SGHRS and CDR2 is YFSETQ. The V gene lost 0 bases and the J gene lost 6 bases, with 12 bases spanning the gap. Here the CDR3 reads CASSLESVTKTQYF. The CDR3 DNA reads as TGCGCCAGCAGCTTGGAGTCAGTAACAAAGACCCAGTACTTC.

CDR3: CASSLWGGNEQYF. The CDR3 DNA sequence: TGTGCCAGCAGCCTCTGGGGGGGGAACGAGCAGTACTTC. V is TRBV14 and J is TRBJ2-7; 7 bases are shared with TRBD2. With V trimmed by 4 bases and J by 5 bases, 5 bases remained unmatched. The CDR3 runs to 13 residues. Germline CDR1 and CDR2: SGHDN and FVKESK.

The chain has TRBV29-1 and TRBJ2-7; unclear D gene. V lost 4 bases and J lost 4, with 11 bases in between. The CDR3 sequence is 12 residues long. Germline V gene lookup returns CDR1 SQVTM and CDR2 ANQGSEA. The CDR3 here is CSVASVGYEQYF. The CDR3 bases are TGCAGCGTTGCGTCGGTCGGGTACGAGCAGTACTTC.

The chain joins TRBV4-1 to TRBJ2-4, with a weak D call TRBD1 (5 bases). Germline-derived CDR1 and CDR2 are MGHRA and YSYEKL. Trimming took off 2 bases at V and 0 bases at J, with 11 bases between the two ends. The CDR3 is made up of 16 amino acids. The CDR3: CASSQFWGLAKNIQYF. In nucleotides, the CDR3 is TGCGCCAGCAGCCAATTTTGGGGCTTAGCCAAAAACATTCAGTACTTC.

The chain recombines TRBV3-1 (or the pseudogene TRBV3-2) with TRBJ1-1; no clear D. The ends were cut back, 4 bases at V and 10 bases at J, with 16 bases in the middle. CDR1 is LGHDT, CDR2 YNNKEL, per germline (reference sequence). The CDR3 length is 13 residues. The CDR3: CASSREASGGAFF. The CDR3 DNA is TGTGCCAGCAGCCGAGAGGCGTCCGGAGGAGCTTTCTTT.